These 12 T cell receptor beta chains share one sample of origin, sequenced in a study of blood T cells in healthy people across ages. Together with a sample-barcoded 5' primer, a J-beta primer mix was included in a second PCR lasting roughly 6 to 12 cycles. Via MiXCR, TCRdb re-called the 5' RACE reads, giving one row per CDR3 protein. The sample contains 1.5 million to 2 million distinct CDR3 sequences, roughly 49% of which appear only once. The sample was blood. These receptors were taken from a woman aged 40 to 50 in good health.

The chain recombines TRBV6-5 with TRBJ2-7; D might be TRBD1 (6 bases). Looked up from germline, CDR1 is MNHEY and CDR2 is SVGAGI. The CDR3 spans 17 residues. V lost 0 bases and J 4 bases, leaving 19 bases between the germline ends. The CDR3 coding sequence is TGTGCCAGCAGTTACTCGAATCCTCGTACAGGGAGATACGAGCAGTACTTC. Translation gives CASSYSNPRTGRYEQYF.

This clonotype was picked up a small number of times. The chain is built from TRBV20-1 and TRBJ2-5; 9 bases are shared with TRBD1. Germline V CDR1 and CDR2: DFQATT, SNEGSKA (reference sequence). V lost 6 bases and J lost 5; bases outside the gene matches: 13. CDR3 length: 15 amino acids. The CDR3: CSAPAGTGFGETQYF. In DNA, the CDR3 is TGCAGTGCCCCCGCCGGGACAGGGTTCGGGGAGACCCAGTACTTC.

The J gene is TRBJ2-7, the V gene TRBV20-1; the D call may be TRBD1 or TRBD2 (5 bases each). CDR3 size: 12 residues. Trimming took off 3 bases at V and 2 bases at J, with 8 bases between the two ends. Germline V lookup: CDR1 DFQATT, CDR2 SNEGSKA (reference sequence). This CDR3 reads CSASRDPYEQYF. CDR3 DNA sequence: TGCAGTGCTAGTCGGGACCCCTACGAGCAGTACTTC.

The chain is built from TRBV27 and TRBJ2-5; no clear D. Germline V gene sequence: CDR1 MNHEY, CDR2 SMNVEV (reference sequence). The V gene lost 0 bases and the J gene lost 6 bases, with 11 bases spanning the gap. This CDR3 spans 14 amino acids. As DNA, the CDR3 is TGTGCCAGCAGTTTATCGAAAGGGCAACAGACCCAGTACTTC. Translating it yields CASSLSKGQQTQYF.

The chain combines TRBV7-9 with TRBJ2-7, with 9 positions matching TRBD1. Losses at the gene ends were 5 bases for V and 0 bases for J; bases not matched to a gene: 8. Looked up from germline, CDR1 is SEHNR and CDR2 is FQNEAQ (reference sequence). This CDR3 has 16 amino acids. The CDR3 is CASSPGDRVSSYEQYF. CDR3 sequence (DNA): TGTGCCAGCAGCCCCGGGGACAGGGTCAGCTCCTACGAGCAGTACTTC.

This CDR3 reads CASQKVPGLAVNEQFF. For the CDR3, the DNA is TGTGCCAGCCAAAAAGTCCCGGGACTAGCCGTTAATGAGCAGTTCTTC. V usage is TRBV27 and J usage is TRBJ2-1; 9 positions match TRBD2. Per the germline V gene, CDR1 is MNHEY and CDR2 is SMNVEV (reference sequence). Trimming took 8 bases from V and 7 from J; bases not matched to a gene: 15. This CDR3 spans 16 amino acids.

This clonotype was picked up one time. This rearrangement joins TRBV9 to TRBJ2-2; no definite D call. Germline CDR1 and CDR2: SGDLS and YYNGEE. V was clipped by 0 bases and J by 0 bases, with 6 bases between them. The CDR3 covers 15 residues. The DNA of the CDR3 is TGTGCCAGCAGCGTAGTTGGTACGAACACCGGGGAGCTGTTTTTT. Protein: CASSVVGTNTGELFF.

The chain is built from TRBV12-3 or TRBV12-4 and TRBJ1-4; TRBD1 is a possible D gene (6 bases). The CDR3 extends over 14 amino acids. V dropped 3 bases and J dropped 7 bases, with 12 bases sitting between them. The CDR3: CASSFRGAFEKLFF. The DNA for the CDR3 is TGTGCCAGCAGTTTTCGGGGGGCCTTTGAAAAACTGTTTTTT.

V gene TRBV6-5 combines with J gene TRBJ2-3; the D gene is possibly TRBD2 (6 bases). The germline CDR1 and CDR2 sequences are MNHEY and SVGAGI. This CDR3 has 14 residues. V lost 5 bases, J lost 9 bases, and 18 bases lay in between. The CDR3 spells CASSPQGPGGTQYF. CDR3 nucleotide sequence: TGTGCCAGCAGTCCCCAGGGTCCCGGAGGGACGCAGTATTTT.

V usage is TRBV12-3 or TRBV12-4 and J usage is TRBJ2-1, with 8 positions matching TRBD2. The CDR3 runs 14 residues. The J segment lost 5 bases and the V segment lost 8 bases, leaving 8 bases of the junction unmatched. CDR3 in amino acids: CASGISGGDNEQFF. As DNA, the CDR3 is TGTGCCAGCGGAATCAGCGGGGGTGACAATGAGCAGTTCTTC.

This chain joins TRBV20-1 and TRBJ2-2; D possibly corresponds to TRBD2 (5 bases). The CDR3 length is 13 residues. Germline-derived CDR1 and CDR2 are DFQATT and SNEGSKA (reference sequence). The V end was cut by 4 bases, the J end by 1 base, with 7 bases between. The DNA of the CDR3 is TGCAGTGCTACGGGGATGAACACCGGGGAGCTGTTTTTT. It is translated as CSATGMNTGELFF.

This clonotype was counted between two and nine times. This chain joins TRBV6-5 and TRBJ1-5; D gene unclear. V was cut by 5 bases and J by 0 bases, with 11 bases left in between. The germline V gene encodes CDR1 MNHEY and CDR2 SVGAGI. This CDR3 comprises 15 residues. CDR3 bases: TGTGCCAGCAGTAAGGGAGCCTCTAGCAATCAGCCCCAGCATTTT. It translates to CASSKGASSNQPQHF.